These 26 T cell receptor beta chains were all obtained from the same sample, sequenced in a study of T cell repertoires in ileal Crohn's disease. Sequenced by immunoSEQ multiplex PCR; TCRdb stores in-frame clones only, minus some. Found here are 12,000 to 15,000 clones, about 90% of them singletons; the top ten hold roughly 3.9%. Sequenced sample: ileal tissue. All receptors come from an adult with Crohn's disease.

The CDR3 nucleotides are TGTGCCAGCAGCTCCTACAGAAACACTGAAGCTTTCTTT. Translation gives CASSSYRNTEAFF. The chain uses TRBV6-5 and TRBJ1-1; D not resolved. V lost 6 bases and J lost 2, with 10 bases in between. Germline lookup yields CDR1 MNHEY and CDR2 SVGAGI. CDR3 length equals 13 residues.

The V call is TRBV7-6, the J call TRBJ1-5; a weak D match, TRBD1 (5 bases). Germline V gives CDR1 SGHVS, CDR2 FNYEAQ. The germline V and J ends were trimmed by 5 bases and 0 bases, with 11 bases remaining between them. This CDR3 is 15 amino acids long. CDR3 in amino acids: CASSPRDFSNQPQHF. CDR3 sequence (DNA): TGTGCCAGCAGCCCTCGGGACTTTAGCAATCAGCCCCAGCATTTT. Full variable domain (rest looked up from reference TRBV7-6 and TRBJ1-5): GAGVSQSPRYKVTKRGQDVALRCDPISGHVSLYWYRQALGQGPEFLTYFNYEAQQDKSGLPNDRFSAERPEGSISTLTIQRTEQRDSAMYRCASSPRDFSNQPQHFGDGTRLSIL.

This chain joins TRBV6-6 and TRBJ1-6; TRBD1 matches at 8 bases. J lost 7 bases, V lost 6 bases, and 11 bases had no gene match. The germline V gene has CDR1 MNHNY and CDR2 SVGAGI (reference sequence). The length of the CDR3 is 16 residues. CDR3 sequence reads: CASSSRQGAPNSPLHF. CDR3 DNA: TGTGCCAGCAGCTCTCGCCAGGGGGCCCCAAATTCACCCCTCCACTTT.

This clone was observed once. The chain uses TRBV9 and TRBJ2-1; 11 bases are a match to TRBD2. This CDR3 is built from 15 residues. V lost 4 bases, J lost 8 bases, and 8 bases stayed unmatched. The V gene's germline CDR1 is SGDLS and CDR2 YYNGEE. The CDR3 loop is CASSKTSGVSDEQFF. The CDR3 region has the DNA TGTGCCAGCAGCAAGACTAGCGGGGTATCCGATGAGCAGTTCTTC.

V and J are TRBV7-6 and TRBJ2-7; a weak D match, TRBD2 (5 bases). The CDR3 has 13 residues. Per the germline V gene, CDR1 is SGHVS and CDR2 is FNYEAQ. The V end lost 5 bases, the J end lost 6 bases, and 14 bases lay between the germline ends. CDR3 region: CASSPGLTFEQYF. The CDR3, as DNA: TGTGCCAGCAGCCCCGGACTTACATTCGAGCAGTACTTC.

The V and J genes are TRBV11-3 and TRBJ2-5; TRBD2 aligns across 7 bases. The J segment lost 3 bases and the V segment lost 5 bases, leaving 9 bases of the junction unmatched. From germline, CDR1 is SGHNT and CDR2 YENEEA. This CDR3 has 15 amino acids. The CDR3 spells CASSPGGRKEETQYF. The CDR3, as DNA: TGTGCCAGCAGCCCGGGGGGTAGGAAAGAAGAGACCCAGTACTTC.

This chain joins TRBV4-2 and TRBJ2-3; TRBD2 might be the D (7 bases). V lost 1 base, J lost 4 bases, and 15 bases lay in between. Germline V gene data show CDR1 as LGHNA and CDR2 as YNFKEQ. The CDR3 totals 16 residues. The chain's CDR3 is CASSQGGGGAADTQYF. The CDR3 bases are TGTGCCAGCAGCCAAGGAGGTGGGGGGGCCGCAGATACGCAGTATTTT.

As DNA, the CDR3 is TGCGCCAGCAGTTCCGGGACTAGCGGGGGCGCAGATACGCAGTATTTT. The encoded protein is CASSSGTSGGADTQYF. The chain couples TRBV5-1 to TRBJ2-3; TRBD2 aligns across 14 bases. Germline V gene sequence: CDR1 SGHRS, CDR2 YFSETQ. The CDR3 is made up of 16 amino acids. Germline trimming cut 5 bases from V and 4 bases from J; bases unmatched to any gene: 6.

CDR3 sequence: CASSLEFGTSGVNTGELFF. CDR3 nucleotide sequence: TGCGCCAGCAGCTTGGAATTCGGGACTAGCGGGGTAAACACCGGGGAGCTGTTTTTT. The genes are TRBV5-1 and TRBJ2-2, with 13 bases lining up with TRBD2. The V gene end was trimmed by 0 bases and the J gene end by 2 bases; junction bases not matched to a gene: 7. Germline-derived CDR1 and CDR2 are SGHRS and YFSETQ. This CDR3 spans 19 amino acids.

J is TRBJ2-7 and V is TRBV14, with a possible D match to TRBD1 (5 bases). The V end lost 8 bases, the J end lost 0 bases, and 8 bases lay between the germline ends. The CDR3 is 12 residues long. CDR1 and CDR2 (germline): SGHDN, FVKESK. The CDR3 sequence is CASSDSSYEQYF. CDR3 DNA sequence: TGTGCCAGCTCCGACAGCTCCTACGAGCAGTACTTC.

V usage is TRBV6-1 and J usage is TRBJ2-5, with D maybe TRBD1 (5 bases). V shed 2 bases and J shed 7 bases, with 5 bases lying between them. CDR3 length: 11 residues. Germline lookup yields CDR1 MNHNS and CDR2 SASEGT. The CDR3 DNA reads as TGTGCCAGCAGTGAAAGGGGGACCCAGTACTTC. Translated: CASSERGTQYF.

This clone appeared a few times. The chain carries TRBV19 and TRBJ2-3; 13 bases line up with TRBD2. From germline, CDR1 is LNHDA and CDR2 SQIVND (reference sequence). The CDR3 length is 15 residues. Trimming at V came to 5 bases and at J to 5 bases, leaving 4 bases not matched to a gene. The CDR3 loop is CASSRTSGSLDTQYF. CDR3 coding DNA: TGTGCCAGTAGTCGGACTAGCGGGAGTTTAGATACGCAGTATTTT. The entire variable domain, with the rest obtained from reference TRBV19 and TRBJ2-3, is as follows: DGGITQSPKYLFRKEGQNVTLSCEQNLNHDAMYWYRQDPGQGLRLIYYSQIVNDFQKGDIAEGYSVSREKKESFPLTVTSAQKNPTAFYLCASSRTSGSLDTQYFGPGTRLTVL.

The V and J genes are TRBV18 and TRBJ2-7; D may be TRBD1 (5 bases). The CDR3 covers 13 residues. CDR1 and CDR2 from the germline V gene are KGHSH and LQKENI. Trimming cost V 1 base and J 2 bases, with 6 bases left between them. The CDR3 is CASSPQGTYEQYF. The CDR3, as DNA: TGTGCCAGCTCACCACAGGGGACCTACGAGCAGTACTTC.

The chain joins TRBV5-1 to TRBJ1-5; 9 nucleotides line up with TRBD1. V shed 4 bases, J shed 8 bases, and the junction held 7 bases outside the gene matches. The CDR3 consists of 14 residues. Germline V CDR1 and CDR2: SGHRS, YFSETQ. The CDR3 sequence: CASSPGQGGEPQHF. In DNA, the CDR3 is TGCGCCAGCAGCCCGGGACAGGGAGGGGAGCCCCAGCATTTT.

This clone was counted once. The CDR3 loop is CASSLETGTPEAFF. The CDR3 region has the DNA TGCGCCAGCAGCTTGGAAACGGGAACCCCTGAAGCTTTCTTT. This chain links TRBV5-1 with TRBJ1-1, with D unresolved. This CDR3 spans 14 amino acids. Trimming cost V 0 bases and J 6 bases, with 12 bases left between them. Germline V gene lookup returns CDR1 SGHRS and CDR2 YFSETQ.

The chain couples TRBV2 to TRBJ1-5, with a weak D call TRBD1 (5 bases). The length of the CDR3 is 16 residues. Germline-derived CDR1 and CDR2 are SNHLY and FYNNEI. V lost 6 bases to trimming and J lost 1 base, with 16 bases between them. The CDR3 protein is CASSKNGGRSNQPQHF. CDR3 coding DNA: TGTGCCAGCAGCAAAAACGGGGGAAGGAGCAATCAGCCCCAGCATTTT.

The J gene is TRBJ2-2, the V gene TRBV19; TRBD1 aligns across 7 bases. CDR3 length: 15 residues. Germline CDR1 LNHDA, CDR2 SQIVND (reference sequence). J gave up 1 base and V 10 bases, and 9 bases lay outside the gene matches. CDR3 sequence reads: CATQRGQENTGELFF. The CDR3 coding sequence is TGTGCCACCCAAAGGGGGCAGGAGAACACCGGGGAGCTGTTTTTT.

V and J are TRBV5-1 and TRBJ2-7; 7 nucleotides agree with TRBD1. CDR3 length equals 15 residues. The germline gives CDR1 SGHRS, CDR2 YFSETQ. The V segment lost 3 bases and the J segment 4 bases; nucleotides outside the gene matches: 10. The CDR3 sequence is CASSSPGQSLYEQYF. The DNA for the CDR3 is TGCGCCAGCAGCTCACCGGGACAGAGTCTTTACGAGCAGTACTTC.

For the CDR3, the DNA is TGTGCCAGCAGCTTAGGCGCTATGCCGACCTACGAGCAGTACTTC. It translates to CASSLGAMPTYEQYF. This sequence joins TRBV11-2 and TRBJ2-7; D is unresolved. This CDR3 comprises 15 residues. Germline lookup yields CDR1 SGHAT and CDR2 FQNNGV. V was pared by 1 base and J by 2 bases, with 12 bases between.

As DNA, the CDR3 is TGTGCCACCAGCAGAGATCTGACAGGGAGAGGAACTGAAGCTTTCTTT. Protein product: CATSRDLTGRGTEAFF. V and J are TRBV15 and TRBJ1-1, with 7 bases that match TRBD1. CDR3 length: 16 amino acids. V lost 0 bases, J lost 5 bases, and 9 bases stayed unmatched. Germline assignment: CDR1 LNHNV and CDR2 YYDKDF (reference sequence).

The rearrangement links TRBV28 to TRBJ1-5; perhaps TRBD1 as D (6 bases). The V and J ends lost 6 bases and 3 bases respectively, with 15 bases between them. The CDR3 runs 15 residues. Germline V CDR1 and CDR2: MDHEN, SYDVKM. CDR3 in DNA: TGTGCCAGCAGCCCCCAGGACAGCGTCAATCAGCCCCAGCATTTT. Translated, it gives CASSPQDSVNQPQHF.

V usage is TRBV5-1 and J usage is TRBJ2-2, with TRBD2 identical over 7 bases. The CDR3 is 17 amino acids. V gave up 4 bases and J gave up 3 bases; unmatched junction bases: 12. The germline CDR1 and CDR2 sequences are SGHRS and YFSETQ. The DNA for the CDR3 is TGCGCCAGCAGCCTACGATCGACTAGCTCTTACACCGGGGAGCTGTTTTTT. Translated: CASSLRSTSSYTGELFF.

This chain uses TRBV6-5 with TRBJ1-2; D ambiguous. V gave up 9 bases and J gave up 5 bases, with 13 bases separating them. The CDR3 sequence is 12 residues long. The germline CDR1 and CDR2 sequences are MNHEY and SVGAGI. The CDR3 sequence is CASRPDNYGYTF. The CDR3 DNA is TGTGCCAGTCGACCAGACAATTATGGCTACACCTTC.

This clone was detected once. The gene calls are TRBV14 and TRBJ2-1, with D possibly matching TRBD2 (6 bases). Trimming pared 0 bases from V and 9 bases from J, leaving 9 bases between. Germline-derived CDR1 and CDR2 are SGHDN and FVKESK. This CDR3 spans 13 amino acids. The CDR3 DNA reads as TGTGCCAGCAGCCAAGAAAGGCGGGGTGAGCAGTTCTTC. It yields the protein CASSQERRGEQFF.

V gene TRBV25-1 combines with J gene TRBJ2-1; possibly TRBD1 for D (5 bases). The germline V gene encodes CDR1 MGHDK and CDR2 SYGVNS. CDR3 length: 14 residues. V lost 4 bases, J lost 1 base, and 8 bases lay in between. The CDR3 region has the DNA TGTGCCAGCAGTGTACGGACATCCTACAATGAGCAGTTCTTC. This encodes CASSVRTSYNEQFF.

The J gene is TRBJ1-3, the V gene TRBV27, with 7 positions matching TRBD1. The germline V gene has CDR1 MNHEY and CDR2 SMNVEV (reference sequence). The CDR3 sequence is 17 residues long. The V and J ends lost 7 bases and 0 bases, in that order; junction bases with no gene match: 12. CDR3 in DNA: TGTGCCAGCATCCCCCGACAGGGACGACACTCTGGAAACACCATATATTTT. Protein product: CASIPRQGRHSGNTIYF.